This T cell receptor beta chain is from a study of T cells in Graves' hyperthyroidism and ophthalmopathy. TCR beta CDR3 region amplification was performed from RNA transcripts. Using the HTBI primer set, a first-round RT-PCR was run on the TCR CDR3. TCRdb redid the calling of the multiplex PCR reads with MiXCR, one entry per CDR3 protein. Of 500,000 to 650,000 distinct CDR3 sequences listed, 40% to 50% are singletons. In making diagnoses, clinical symptoms, serum thyroxine and TRAb, thyroid ultrasound and orbital computed tomography were all used. The V gene's germline CDR1 is SGHTA and CDR2 FQGNSA. Trimming left V 5 bases short and J 3 bases short, with 14 bases between. The CDR3 consists of 15 residues. This clonotype was counted at least ten times.

The rearrangement joins TRBV7-2 to TRBJ1-5, with D uncertain. Sequenced: peripheral blood or thyroid tissue (not recorded which). The clonotype originates from an adult woman with Graves' disease, either hyperthyroidism or ophthalmopathy (not recorded which). CDR3 region: CASSQETLPNQPQHF. CDR3 DNA: TGTGCCAGCAGCCAAGAAACCCTACCCAATCAGCCCCAGCATTTT.